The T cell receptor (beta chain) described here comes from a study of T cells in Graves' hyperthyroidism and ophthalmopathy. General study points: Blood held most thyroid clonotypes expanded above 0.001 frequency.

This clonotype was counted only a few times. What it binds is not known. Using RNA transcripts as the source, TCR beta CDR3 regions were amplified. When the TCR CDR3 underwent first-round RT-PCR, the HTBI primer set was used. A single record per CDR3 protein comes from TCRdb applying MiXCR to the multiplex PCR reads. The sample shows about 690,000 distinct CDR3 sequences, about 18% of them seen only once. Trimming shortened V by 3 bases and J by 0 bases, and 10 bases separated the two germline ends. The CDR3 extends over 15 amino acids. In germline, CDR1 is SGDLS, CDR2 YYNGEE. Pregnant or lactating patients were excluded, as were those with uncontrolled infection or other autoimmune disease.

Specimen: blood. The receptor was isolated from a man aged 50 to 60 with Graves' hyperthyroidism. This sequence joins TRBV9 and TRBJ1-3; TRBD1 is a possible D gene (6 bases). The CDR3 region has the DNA TGTGCCAGCAGCGGACAGGAACACTCTGGAAACACCATATATTTT. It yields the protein CASSGQEHSGNTIYF.